A selection of T cell receptor beta chains follows, all from one sample in a study of PD-1 blockade in classical Hodgkin lymphoma. Libraries were prepared by immunoSEQ multiplex PCR; TCRdb keeps only in-frame clonotypes and omits some of them. This sample has tens of thousands of clones; around nine tenths occur once, and the top ten carry around 3%. This material consisted of peripheral blood mononuclear cells (PBMCs), taken before the fourth cycle of nivolumab. These TCRs come from a human donor with classical Hodgkin lymphoma. Each CDR3 is given with its conserved first and last residue. D genes are given only for firm matches. Not every row has a clone size; where given, it reads once, few, many or a size class.

>TRBV28|.|TRBJ2-5|.
CASSLQGQETQYF
TGTGCCAGCAGTTTACAAGGACAAGAGACCCAGTACTTC
>TRBV28|.|TRBJ1-1|.
CASSFGGGRTEAFF
TGTGCCAGCAGCTTCGGGGGGGGCCGGACTGAAGCTTTCTTT
>TRBV30|.|TRBJ1-1|.
CAWSVGQRNTEAFF
TGTGCCTGGAGTGTAGGACAGAGGAACACTGAAGCTTTCTTT
>TRBV29-1|.|TRBJ2-7|TRBD1
CSAGQGDYEQYF
TGCAGCGCTGGACAGGGGGACTACGAGCAGTACTTC
>TRBV27|once|TRBJ2-7|.
CASSSQGPSYEQYF
TGTGCCAGCAGTTCCCAGGGCCCCTCCTACGAGCAGTACTTC
>TRBV5-3|.|TRBJ1-2|TRBD1
CASRETGGWGYTF
TGTGCCAGCAGAGAAACAGGGGGTTGGGGCTACACCTTC
>TRBV29-1|.|TRBJ2-1|.
CSVEDGPGEQFF
TGCAGCGTTGAAGATGGGCCCGGCGAGCAGTTCTTC
>TRBV20-1|.|TRBJ1-2|TRBD1
CSGQGARGYTF
TGCAGTGGACAGGGGGCGCGAGGCTACACCTTC
>TRBV4-2|.|TRBJ2-1|TRBD1
CASSQVDRGPYNEQFF
TGTGCCAGCAGCCAAGTCGACAGGGGGCCTTACAATGAGCAGTTCTTC
>TRBV11-2|.|TRBJ1-4|.
CASSLEGTAAPNEKLFF
TGTGCCAGCAGCTTAGAGGGGACGGCAGCACCTAATGAAAAACTGTTTTTT
>TRBV13|.|TRBJ1-5|.
CASSFSLENYSNQPQHF
TGTGCCAGCAGCTTCTCACTGGAGAACTATAGCAATCAGCCCCAGCATTTT
>TRBV6-5|.|TRBJ2-7|.
CASSYSTREQYF
TGTGCCAGCAGTTACTCGACACGCGAGCAGTACTTC